This T cell receptor beta chain was obtained from a study of CD8+ T cells in alopecia areata. Regarding the study as a whole: Among the top 100, expanded CD8+ clones were significantly decreased by tofacitinib, as was scalp clonality.

Sequencing relied on a cDNA template that was reverse transcribed from extracted RNA. Clones were sequenced by immunoSEQ multiplex PCR, and TCRdb holds only the in-frame ones, with some missing. The sample carries fewer than 350,000 clones, 58% recorded once. V was trimmed by 2 bases and J by 7 bases, leaving 5 bases between them. Germline CDR1 and CDR2: SEHNR and FQNEAQ (reference sequence). The CDR3 extends over 12 amino acids. Concerning this clone itself: What it binds is unknown.

Treatment reported: oral pan-JAK inhibitor, 5-10 mg twice daily. Samples from alopecia areata patients were lesional scalp punch biopsies and peripheral blood. The sample here was CD4+ T cells sorted from blood, taken at week 24, from a patient treated with tofacitinib. The TCR sequence derives from a human donor with alopecia areata. The chain has TRBV7-9 and TRBJ2-2; unclear D gene. This CDR3 reads CASSLPGGELFF. The CDR3 DNA sequence: TGTGCCAGCAGCTTACCCGGCGGGGAGCTGTTTTTT. Looking up the rest from reference TRBV7-9 and TRBJ2-2 gives the full variable domain: DTGVSQNPRHKITKRGQNVTFRCDPISEHNRLYWYRQTLGQGPEFLTYFQNEAQLEKSRLLSDRFSAERPKGSFSTLEIQRTEQGDSAMYLCASSLPGGELFFGEGSRLTVL.